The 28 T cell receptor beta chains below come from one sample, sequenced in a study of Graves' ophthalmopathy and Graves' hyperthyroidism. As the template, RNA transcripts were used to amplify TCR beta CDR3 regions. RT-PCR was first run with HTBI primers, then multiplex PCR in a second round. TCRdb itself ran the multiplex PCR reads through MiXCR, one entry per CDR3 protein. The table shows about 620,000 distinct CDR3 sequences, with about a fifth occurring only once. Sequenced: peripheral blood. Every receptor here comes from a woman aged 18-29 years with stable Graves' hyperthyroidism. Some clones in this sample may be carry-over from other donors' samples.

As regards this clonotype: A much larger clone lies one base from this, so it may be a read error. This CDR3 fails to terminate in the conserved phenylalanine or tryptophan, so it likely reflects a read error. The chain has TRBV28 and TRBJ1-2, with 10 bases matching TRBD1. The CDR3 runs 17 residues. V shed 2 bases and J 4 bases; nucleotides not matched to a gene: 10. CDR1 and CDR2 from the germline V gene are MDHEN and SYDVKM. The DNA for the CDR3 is TGTGCCAGCAGTTTAATGCGGTTGGACAGGGGGATCTATGGCTACACCGTC. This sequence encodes CASSLMRLDRGIYGYTV.

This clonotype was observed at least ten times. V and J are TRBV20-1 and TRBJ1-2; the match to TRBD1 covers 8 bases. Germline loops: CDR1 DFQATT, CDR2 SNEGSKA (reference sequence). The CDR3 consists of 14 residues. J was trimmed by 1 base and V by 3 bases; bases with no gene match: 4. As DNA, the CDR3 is TGCAGTGCTAGCCGGGACAGGCTTAACTATGGCTACACCTTC. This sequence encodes CSASRDRLNYGYTF.

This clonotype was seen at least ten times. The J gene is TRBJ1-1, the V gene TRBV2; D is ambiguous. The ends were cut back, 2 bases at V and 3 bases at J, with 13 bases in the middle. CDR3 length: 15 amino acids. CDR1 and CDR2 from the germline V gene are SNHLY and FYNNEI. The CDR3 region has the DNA TGTGCCAGCAGTGAATCACCATACGGGGACACTGAAGCTTTCTTT. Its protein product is CASSESPYGDTEAFF.

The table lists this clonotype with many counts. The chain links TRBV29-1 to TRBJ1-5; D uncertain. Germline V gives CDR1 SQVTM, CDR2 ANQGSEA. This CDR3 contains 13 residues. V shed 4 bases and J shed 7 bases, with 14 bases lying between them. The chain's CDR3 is CSVARELGQPQHF. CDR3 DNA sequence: TGCAGCGTTGCTAGGGAACTCGGGCAGCCCCAGCATTTT.

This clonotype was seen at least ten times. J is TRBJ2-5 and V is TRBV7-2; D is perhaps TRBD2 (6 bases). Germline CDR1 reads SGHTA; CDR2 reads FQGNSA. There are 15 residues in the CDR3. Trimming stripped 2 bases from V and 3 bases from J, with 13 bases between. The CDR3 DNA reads TGTGCCAGCAGCTTAAATAGCGGTTTCAAAGAGACCCAGTACTTC. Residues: CASSLNSGFKETQYF.

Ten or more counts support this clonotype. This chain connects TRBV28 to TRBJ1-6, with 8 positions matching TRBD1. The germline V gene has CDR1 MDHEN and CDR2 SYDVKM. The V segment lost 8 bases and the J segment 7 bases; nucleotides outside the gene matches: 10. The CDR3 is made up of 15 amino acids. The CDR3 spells CASVQDRARNSPLHF. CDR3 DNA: TGTGCCAGCGTCCAGGACAGGGCGAGGAATTCACCCCTCCACTTT.

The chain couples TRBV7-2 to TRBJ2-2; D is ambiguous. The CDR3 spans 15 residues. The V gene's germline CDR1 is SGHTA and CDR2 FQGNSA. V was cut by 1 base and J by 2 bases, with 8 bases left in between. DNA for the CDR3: TGTGCCAGCAGCTTAGGGGTAACAAACACCGGGGAGCTGTTTTTT. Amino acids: CASSLGVTNTGELFF.

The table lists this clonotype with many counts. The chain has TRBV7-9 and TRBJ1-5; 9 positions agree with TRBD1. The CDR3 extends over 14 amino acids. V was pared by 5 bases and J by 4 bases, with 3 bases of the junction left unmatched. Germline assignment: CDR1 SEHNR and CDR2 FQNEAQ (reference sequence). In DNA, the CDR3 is TGTGCCAGCAGCGTACAGGGGGCGAATCAGCCCCAGCATTTT. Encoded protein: CASSVQGANQPQHF.

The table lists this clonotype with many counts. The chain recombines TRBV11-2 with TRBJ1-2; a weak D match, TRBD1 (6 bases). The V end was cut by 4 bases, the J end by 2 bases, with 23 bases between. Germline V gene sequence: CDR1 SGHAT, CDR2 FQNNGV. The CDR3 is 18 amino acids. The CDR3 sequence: CASSSPRGGGEGNYGYTF. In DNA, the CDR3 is TGTGCCAGCAGCTCCCCTCGTGGGGGGGGCGAAGGGAACTATGGCTACACCTTC.

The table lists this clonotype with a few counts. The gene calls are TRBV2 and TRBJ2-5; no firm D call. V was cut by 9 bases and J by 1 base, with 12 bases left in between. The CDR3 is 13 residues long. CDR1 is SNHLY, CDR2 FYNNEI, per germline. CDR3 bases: TGTGCCAGGGACGGACGGACCCAAGAGACCCAGTACTTC. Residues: CARDGRTQETQYF.

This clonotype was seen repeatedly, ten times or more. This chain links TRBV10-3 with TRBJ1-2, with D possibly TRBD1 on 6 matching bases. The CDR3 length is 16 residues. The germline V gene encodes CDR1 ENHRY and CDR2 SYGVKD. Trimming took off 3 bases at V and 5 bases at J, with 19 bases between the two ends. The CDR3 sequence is CAISDIATGNIYGYTF. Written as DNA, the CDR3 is TGTGCCATCAGTGACATCGCAACAGGGAATATATATGGCTACACCTTC.

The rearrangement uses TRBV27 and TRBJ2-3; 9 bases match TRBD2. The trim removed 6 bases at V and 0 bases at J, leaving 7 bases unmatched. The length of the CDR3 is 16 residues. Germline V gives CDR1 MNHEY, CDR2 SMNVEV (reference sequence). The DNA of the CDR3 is TGTGCCAGCAGAAAAACCGGGACTAGCAGCACAGATACGCAGTATTTT. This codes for CASRKTGTSSTDTQYF.

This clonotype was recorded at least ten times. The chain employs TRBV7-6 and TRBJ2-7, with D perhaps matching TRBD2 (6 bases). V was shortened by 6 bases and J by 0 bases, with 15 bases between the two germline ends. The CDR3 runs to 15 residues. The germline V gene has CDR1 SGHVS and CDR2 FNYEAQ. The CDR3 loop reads CASSQASASSYEQYF. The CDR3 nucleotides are TGTGCCAGCAGTCAGGCTAGCGCAAGCTCCTACGAGCAGTACTTC.

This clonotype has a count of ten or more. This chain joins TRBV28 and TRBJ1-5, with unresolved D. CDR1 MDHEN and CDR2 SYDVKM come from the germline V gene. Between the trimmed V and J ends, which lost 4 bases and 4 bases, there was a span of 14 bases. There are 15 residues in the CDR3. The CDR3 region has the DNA TGTGCCAGCAGTTCCCCCGCGGTGGAAAATCAGCCCCAGCATTTT. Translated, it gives CASSSPAVENQPQHF.

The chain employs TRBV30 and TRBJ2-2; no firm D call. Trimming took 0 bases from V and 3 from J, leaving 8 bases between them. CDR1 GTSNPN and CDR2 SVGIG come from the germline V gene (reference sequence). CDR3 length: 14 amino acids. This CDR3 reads CAWSVSHDTGELFF. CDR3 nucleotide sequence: TGTGCCTGGAGTGTTTCCCATGACACCGGGGAGCTGTTTTTT.

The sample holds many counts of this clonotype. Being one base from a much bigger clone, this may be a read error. The CDR3 sequence is CASSSGQVYEQYF. The CDR3 DNA follows: TGTGCCAGCAGTTCCGGACAGGTCTACGAGCAGTACTTC. The V and J genes are TRBV27 and TRBJ2-7; 7 bases fit TRBD1. The CDR3 totals 13 residues. With 4 bases clipped from V and 3 bases from J, the junction kept 3 bases outside the gene matches. In germline, CDR1 is MNHEY, CDR2 SMNVEV (reference sequence).

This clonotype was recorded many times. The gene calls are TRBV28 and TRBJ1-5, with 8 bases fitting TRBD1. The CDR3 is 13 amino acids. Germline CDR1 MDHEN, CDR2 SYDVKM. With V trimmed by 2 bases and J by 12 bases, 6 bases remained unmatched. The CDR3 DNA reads TGTGCCAGCAGTTTAAATGAGGACAGGGACCAGCATTTT. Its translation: CASSLNEDRDQHF.

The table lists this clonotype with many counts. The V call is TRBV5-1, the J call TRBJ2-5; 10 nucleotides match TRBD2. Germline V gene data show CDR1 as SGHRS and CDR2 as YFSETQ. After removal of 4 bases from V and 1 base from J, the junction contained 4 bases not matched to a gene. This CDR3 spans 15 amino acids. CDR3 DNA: TGCGCCAGCAGCATGACTAGCGGGCCCCAAGAGACCCAGTACTTC. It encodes CASSMTSGPQETQYF.

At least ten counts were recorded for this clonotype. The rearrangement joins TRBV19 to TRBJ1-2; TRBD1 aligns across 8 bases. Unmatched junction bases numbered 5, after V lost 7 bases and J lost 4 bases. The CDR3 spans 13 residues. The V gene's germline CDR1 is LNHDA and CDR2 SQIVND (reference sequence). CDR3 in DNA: TGTGCCAGTACTCCGGACAGGGCCTATGGCTACACCTTC. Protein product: CASTPDRAYGYTF.

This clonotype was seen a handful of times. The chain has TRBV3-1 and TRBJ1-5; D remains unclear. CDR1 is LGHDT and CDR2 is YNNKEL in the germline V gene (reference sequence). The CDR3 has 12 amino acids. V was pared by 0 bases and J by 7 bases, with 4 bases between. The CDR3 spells CASSQDRQPQHF. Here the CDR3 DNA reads TGTGCCAGCAGCCAAGACAGACAGCCCCAGCATTTT.

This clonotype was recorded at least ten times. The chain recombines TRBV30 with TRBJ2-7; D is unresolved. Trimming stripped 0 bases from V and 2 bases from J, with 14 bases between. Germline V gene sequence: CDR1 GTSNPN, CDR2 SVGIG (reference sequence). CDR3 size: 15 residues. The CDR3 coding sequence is TGTGCCTGGAGTGTCGAAGATCGAATCCCCTACGAGCAGTACTTC. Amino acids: CAWSVEDRIPYEQYF.

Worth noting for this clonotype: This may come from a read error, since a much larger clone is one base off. The CDR3 nucleotides are TGTGCCAGCAACCACGGGGGGCCGAACACCGGGGGGCTGTTTTTT. The encoded protein is CASNHGGPNTGGLFF. The chain recombines TRBV6-2 or TRBV6-3 with TRBJ2-2; perhaps TRBD2 as D (7 bases). CDR1 and CDR2 from the germline V gene are MNHEY and SVGEGT. The CDR3 contains 15 residues.

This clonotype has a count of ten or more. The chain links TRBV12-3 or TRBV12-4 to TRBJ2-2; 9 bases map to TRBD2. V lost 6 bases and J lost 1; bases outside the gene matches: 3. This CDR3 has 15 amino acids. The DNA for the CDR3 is TGTGCCAGCAGCAGTAGCGGGAGGAACACCGGGGAGCTGTTTTTT. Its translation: CASSSSGRNTGELFF.

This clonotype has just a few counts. CDR3 coding DNA: TGCAGCGTAGTGCCGGGACAGGGGTTCTACGAGCAGTACTTC. The encoded protein is CSVVPGQGFYEQYF. The V call is TRBV29-1, the J call TRBJ2-7; 10 bases align to TRBD1. The length of the CDR3 is 14 residues. Germline trimming cut 6 bases from V and 3 bases from J; bases unmatched to any gene: 8. Germline CDR1 and CDR2: SQVTM and ANQGSEA.

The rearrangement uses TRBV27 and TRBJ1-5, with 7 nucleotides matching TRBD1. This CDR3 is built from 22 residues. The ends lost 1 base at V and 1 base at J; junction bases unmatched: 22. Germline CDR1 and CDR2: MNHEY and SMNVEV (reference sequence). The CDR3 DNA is TGTGCCAGCAGTTTATTCTCCCCGGGACAGTTTGGTTTGATGGGGAGCAATCAGCCCCAGCATTTT. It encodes CASSLFSPGQFGLMGSNQPQHF.

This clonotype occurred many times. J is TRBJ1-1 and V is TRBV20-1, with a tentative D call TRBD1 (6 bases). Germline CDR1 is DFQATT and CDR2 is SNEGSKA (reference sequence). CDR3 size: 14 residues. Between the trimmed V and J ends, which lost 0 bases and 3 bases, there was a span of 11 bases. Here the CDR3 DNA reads TGCAGTGCTAGAGATGGGGGGCTAGACACTGAAGCTTTCTTT. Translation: CSARDGGLDTEAFF.

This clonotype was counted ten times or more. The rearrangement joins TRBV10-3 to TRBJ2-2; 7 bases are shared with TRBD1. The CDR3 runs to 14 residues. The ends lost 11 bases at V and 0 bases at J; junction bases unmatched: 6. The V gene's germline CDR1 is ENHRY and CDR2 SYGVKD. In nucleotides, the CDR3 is TGTGCCGCGAGGGACAGCGCGAACACCGGGGAGCTGTTTTTT. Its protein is CAARDSANTGELFF.

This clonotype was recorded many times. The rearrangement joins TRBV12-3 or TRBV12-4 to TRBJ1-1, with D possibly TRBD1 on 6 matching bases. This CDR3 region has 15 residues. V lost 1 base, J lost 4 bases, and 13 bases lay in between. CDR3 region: CASSLGGARVTEAFF. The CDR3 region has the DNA TGTGCCAGCAGTTTAGGGGGGGCGCGGGTCACTGAAGCTTTCTTT.